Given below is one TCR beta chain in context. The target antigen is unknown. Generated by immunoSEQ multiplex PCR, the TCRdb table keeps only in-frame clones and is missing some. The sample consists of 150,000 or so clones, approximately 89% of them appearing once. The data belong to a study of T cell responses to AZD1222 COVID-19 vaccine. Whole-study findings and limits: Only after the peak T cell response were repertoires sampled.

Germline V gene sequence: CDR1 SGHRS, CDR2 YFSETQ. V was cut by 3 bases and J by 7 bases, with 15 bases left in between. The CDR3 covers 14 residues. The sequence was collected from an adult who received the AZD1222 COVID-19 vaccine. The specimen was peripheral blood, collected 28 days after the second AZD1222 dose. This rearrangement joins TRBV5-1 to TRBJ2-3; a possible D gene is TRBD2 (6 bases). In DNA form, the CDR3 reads TGCGCCAGCAGCTCCAGAGGAGGGCCGAATACGCAGTATTTT. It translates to CASSSRGGPNTQYF.